These 6 T cell receptor beta chains originate from one sample sequenced in a study of T cells in narcolepsy. TCRdb's copy holds only in-frame clones and misses some; the assay was immunoSEQ multiplex PCR. The repertoire holds some 200 clones, with roughly 25% as singletons. Their target antigens are unknown. The sequenced sample consisted of cultured CD4+ T cells from cerebrospinal fluid. These receptors originate from a human donor with narcolepsy.

The V and J genes are TRBV28 and TRBJ2-7, with D tentatively TRBD1 (5 bases). This CDR3 comprises 13 residues. Trimming took off 5 bases at V and 5 bases at J, with 13 bases between the two ends. Germline assignment: CDR1 MDHEN and CDR2 SYDVKM. The CDR3 here is CASSTPGKHEQYF. The CDR3 nucleotides are TGTGCCAGCAGTACCCCAGGGAAACACGAGCAGTACTTC.

This clone was seen a few times. CDR3 bases: TGTGCCAGCAGACAACAGATGTCCTACAATGAGCAGTTCTTC. Protein product: CASRQQMSYNEQFF. The chain uses TRBV13 and TRBJ2-1; D is unresolved. The CDR3 loop spans 14 amino acids. Germline V gene sequence: CDR1 PRHDT, CDR2 FYEKMQ (reference sequence). The V gene lost 6 bases and the J gene lost 1 base, with 10 bases spanning the gap. Full variable domain (remainder filled in from reference TRBV13 and TRBJ2-1): AAGVIQSPRHLIKEKRETATLKCYPIPRHDTVYWYQQGPGQDPQFLISFYEKMQSDKGSIPDRFSAQQFSDYHSELNMSSLELGDSALYFCASRQQMSYNEQFFGPGTRLTVL.

This clone appeared a few times. The rearrangement links TRBV6-1 to TRBJ2-7; 7 nucleotides match TRBD1. Trimming took 6 bases from V and 6 from J; bases not matched to a gene: 11. CDR3 length equals 14 residues. Germline CDR1 and CDR2: MNHNS and SASEGT. The CDR3 sequence: CASSRGNGPGEQYF. CDR3 nucleotides: TGTGCCAGCAGCAGGGGGAACGGCCCCGGCGAGCAGTACTTC.

This clone showed up just a few times. The chain carries TRBV7-2 and TRBJ2-7; D is undetermined. CDR1 is SGHTA, CDR2 FQGNSA, per germline. The CDR3 runs 11 residues. The ends were cut back, 5 bases at V and 1 base at J, with 3 bases in the middle. In nucleotides, the CDR3 is TGTGCCAGCAGCCCGTCCTACGAGCAGTACTTC. This encodes CASSPSYEQYF.

This clone was counted only a few times. The CDR3 nucleotides are TGTGCCAGCCAAACCGGGGCAGGGGGTCGGTACGAGCAGTACTTC. Translating it yields CASQTGAGGRYEQYF. The V call is TRBV6-5, the J call TRBJ2-7; TRBD1 aligns across 7 bases. There are 15 residues in the CDR3. Germline lookup yields CDR1 MNHEY and CDR2 SVGAGI. Trimming took 8 bases from V and 4 from J; bases not matched to a gene: 14.

This clone was seen only once. The rearrangement uses TRBV2 and TRBJ2-7; D not certain. The CDR3 loop spans 12 amino acids. CDR1 SNHLY and CDR2 FYNNEI come from the germline V gene. V lost 2 bases and J 2 bases, leaving 4 bases between the germline ends. The CDR3 region has the DNA TGTGCCAGCAGTGAAAGCCCCTACGAGCAGTACTTC. Encoded protein: CASSESPYEQYF.